Presented here are 22 T cell receptor beta chains from one specimen sequenced in a study of blood T cell repertoires in COVID-19. TCRdb's copy holds only in-frame clones and misses some; the assay was immunoSEQ multiplex PCR. Here the sample spans about 84,000 clones, around 80% being singletons. The sample comprised peripheral blood. These receptors all stem from a woman of 80 years or more with acute or convalescent COVID-19.

There are a few counts of this clone. The genes are TRBV6-6 and TRBJ2-7; TRBD1 agrees at 9 bases. The CDR3 length is 15 residues. Per the germline V gene, CDR1 is MNHNY and CDR2 is SVGAGI (reference sequence). The ends lost 5 bases at V and 0 bases at J; junction bases unmatched: 5. The CDR3 DNA sequence: TGTGCCAGCAGTAAACAGGGGGCATACTCCTACGAGCAGTACTTC. Its translation is CASSKQGAYSYEQYF.

The V and J genes are TRBV7-2 and TRBJ2-5; 9 bases map to TRBD1. The CDR3 totals 16 residues. The junction had 9 bases not matched to a gene; V was cut back by 3 bases and J by 4 bases. Germline V gene lookup returns CDR1 SGHTA and CDR2 FQGNSA. The CDR3 nucleotides read TGTGCCAGCAGCTTGGGACAGGGCCCCCATGGAGAGACCCAGTACTTC. It specifies CASSLGQGPHGETQYF. Together with reference TRBV7-2 and TRBJ2-5, the CDR3 gives the full variable domain: GAGVSQSPSNKVTEKGKDVELRCDPISGHTALYWYRQSLGQGLEFLIYFQGNSAPDKSGLPSDRFSAERTGGSVSTLTIQRTQQEDSAVYLCASSLGQGPHGETQYFGPGTRLLVL.

This clone has just one count. V gene TRBV29-1 combines with J gene TRBJ2-2, with TRBD2 as a possible D gene (6 bases). Germline values: CDR1 SQVTM, CDR2 ANQGSEA. CDR3 length equals 13 residues. Trimming removed 4 bases from V and 3 bases from J, with 9 bases in between. CDR3 sequence reads: CSVGGGYTGELFF. DNA for the CDR3: TGCAGCGTTGGTGGGGGGTACACCGGGGAGCTGTTTTTT.

The V call is TRBV10-3, the J call TRBJ2-1; weak D call: TRBD1 (8 bases). The germline CDR1 and CDR2 sequences are ENHRY and SYGVKD. The germline V and J ends were trimmed by 5 bases and 9 bases, with 29 bases remaining between them. CDR3 length: 18 amino acids. The CDR3 sequence: CAISYYPGGAGERSEQFF. DNA of the CDR3: TGTGCCATCAGTTACTATCCAGGGGGCGCGGGGGAACGTAGTGAGCAGTTCTTC.

This clone was seen only a few times. J is TRBJ2-6 and V is TRBV5-1; a weak D match, TRBD2 (6 bases). There are 18 residues in the CDR3. V was shortened by 4 bases and J by 0 bases, with 17 bases between the two germline ends. Germline V gene lookup returns CDR1 SGHRS and CDR2 YFSETQ. CDR3 sequence: CASSLVPSAASGANVLTF. CDR3 sequence (DNA): TGCGCCAGCAGCCTTGTTCCTAGCGCAGCCTCTGGGGCCAACGTCCTGACTTTC.

V gene TRBV24-1 combines with J gene TRBJ2-3; possible D gene TRBD2, 7 bases. The CDR3 is 15 amino acids. Germline assignment: CDR1 KGHDR and CDR2 SFDVKD. Deletions cut 3 bases from V and 7 bases from J, with 16 bases between. The CDR3 region has the DNA TGTGCCACCAGTGATACCTTAGGGGGAGGGCATACGCAGTATTTT. Translation: CATSDTLGGGHTQYF.

The genes are TRBV10-3 and TRBJ2-1; 7 bases are a match to TRBD1. Trimming took 3 bases from V and 0 from J; bases not matched to a gene: 5. Germline V gene sequence: CDR1 ENHRY, CDR2 SYGVKD. The CDR3 has 16 residues. The CDR3 region is CAISDPGQSSYNEQFF. The CDR3 nucleotides are TGTGCCATCAGTGACCCGGGACAGAGCTCCTACAATGAGCAGTTCTTC.

The chain employs TRBV18 and TRBJ2-5, with 10 bases fitting TRBD2. The junction had 2 bases not matched to a gene; V was cut back by 3 bases and J by 1 base. The CDR3 sequence is 15 residues long. Germline-derived CDR1 and CDR2 are KGHSH and LQKENI. In DNA, the CDR3 is TGTGCCAGCTCACCCACTAGCGGGGCCCAAGAGACCCAGTACTTC. Translation gives CASSPTSGAQETQYF.

The chain is built from TRBV6-2 or TRBV6-3 and TRBJ1-5, with a possible D match to TRBD1 (5 bases). The CDR3 extends over 13 amino acids. Per the germline V gene, CDR1 is MNHEY and CDR2 is SVGEGT. V lost 6 bases, J lost 4 bases, and 10 bases lay in between. The CDR3, as DNA: TGTGCCAGCAGCTGGGGGGGGAATCAGCCCCAGCATTTT. Translated, it gives CASSWGGNQPQHF.

This clone was counted once. The sample carries other DNA sequences with the same CDR3. The rearrangement joins TRBV18 to TRBJ2-5; D is perhaps TRBD2 (5 bases). V lost 3 bases to trimming and J lost 5 bases, with 10 bases between them. The germline V gene has CDR1 KGHSH and CDR2 LQKENI. The CDR3 is 13 amino acids. CDR3 sequence: CASSPAGGETQYF. CDR3 bases: TGTGCCAGCTCACCGGCGGGTGGGGAGACCCAGTACTTC.

The rearrangement uses TRBV4-3 and TRBJ2-5, with D hard to call. The CDR3 spans 15 residues. Germline V gene lookup returns CDR1 LGHNA and CDR2 YSLEER. Trimming took 3 bases from V and 5 from J, leaving 16 bases between them. The CDR3 nucleotides read TGCGCCAGCAGCCAGTCCGCGAGTCCGTGGGAGACCCAGTACTTC. Translating it yields CASSQSASPWETQYF.

This clone appeared once. The chain employs TRBV6-2 or TRBV6-3 and TRBJ2-1; 7 bases map to TRBD2. V lost 4 bases to trimming and J lost 1 base; unmatched junction nucleotides: 7. The CDR3 loop spans 16 amino acids. Germline CDR1 MNHEY, CDR2 SVGEGT. The CDR3 nucleotides read TGTGCCAGCAGTTCCGGGACTACGAGTTCCTACAATGAGCAGTTCTTC. Protein sequence: CASSSGTTSSYNEQFF.

J is TRBJ2-3 and V is TRBV2; the match to TRBD2 covers 10 bases. Germline-derived CDR1 and CDR2 are SNHLY and FYNNEI. The CDR3 loop spans 15 amino acids. With 7 bases clipped from V and 6 bases from J, the junction kept 10 bases outside the gene matches. This chain's CDR3 is CASMGTSVRGDTQYF. The CDR3 DNA reads TGTGCCAGCATGGGGACTAGCGTCCGAGGGGATACGCAGTATTTT.

The chain carries TRBV5-4 and TRBJ2-1; 10 bases are shared with TRBD2. The CDR3 runs to 16 residues. V shed 2 bases, J shed 2 bases, and the junction held 4 bases outside the gene matches. Germline loops: CDR1 SGHNT, CDR2 YYREEE (reference sequence). This CDR3 is CASSLLAGSTYNEQFF. The CDR3 DNA reads as TGTGCCAGCAGCTTACTAGCGGGGTCGACCTACAATGAGCAGTTCTTC.

The chain recombines TRBV29-1 with TRBJ1-1, with TRBD1 identical over 7 bases. The ends lost 8 bases at V and 4 bases at J; junction bases unmatched: 10. This CDR3 comprises 13 residues. Germline lookup yields CDR1 SQVTM and CDR2 ANQGSEA. CDR3 in amino acids: CSTRQGRRTEAFF. CDR3 nucleotides: TGCAGCACAAGACAGGGAAGACGCACTGAAGCTTTCTTT.

This chain joins TRBV6-1 and TRBJ2-7; the match to TRBD1 covers 8 bases. The V segment lost 2 bases and the J segment 6 bases; nucleotides outside the gene matches: 9. CDR1 is MNHNS and CDR2 is SASEGT in the germline V gene. The CDR3 has 15 amino acids. The CDR3 region is CASSEFGSGGFEQYF. CDR3 coding DNA: TGTGCCAGCAGTGAATTTGGGTCAGGGGGCTTCGAGCAGTACTTC.

The chain employs TRBV6-6 and TRBJ2-1; TRBD2 agrees at 7 bases. V lost 0 bases, J lost 7 bases, and 6 bases stayed unmatched. CDR3 size: 15 residues. Germline V gene sequence: CDR1 MNHNY, CDR2 SVGAGI (reference sequence). CDR3: CASSYSQGGYNEQFF. The DNA for the CDR3 is TGTGCCAGCAGTTACTCGCAGGGAGGGTATAATGAGCAGTTCTTC.

This rearrangement joins TRBV5-1 to TRBJ2-1, with TRBD1 matching over 9 bases. Germline V gene data show CDR1 as SGHRS and CDR2 as YFSETQ. The CDR3 is 14 amino acids. Trimming cost V 0 bases and J 8 bases; bases outside gene matches: 3. The CDR3 region has the DNA TGCGCCAGCAGCTTGGGACAGGGGGTCCATGAGCAGTTCTTC. It specifies CASSLGQGVHEQFF. Full variable domain (outside the CDR3, taken from reference TRBV5-1 and TRBJ2-1): KAGVTQTPRYLIKTRGQQVTLSCSPISGHRSVSWYQQTPGQGLQFLFEYFSETQRNKGNFPGRFSGRQFSNSRSEMNVSTLELGDSALYLCASSLGQGVHEQFFGPGTRLTVL.

This rearrangement joins TRBV7-9 to TRBJ1-1, with 7 nucleotides matching TRBD1. The CDR3 length is 16 residues. The ends lost 5 bases at V and 4 bases at J; junction bases unmatched: 13. Germline CDR1 reads SEHNR; CDR2 reads FQNEAQ (reference sequence). DNA of the CDR3: TGTGCCAGCAGCCCCCTTGGGACAGTCGTGGGCACTGAAGCTTTCTTT. Translated, it gives CASSPLGTVVGTEAFF. Using reference TRBV7-9 and TRBJ1-1 for the parts outside the CDR3, the full variable domain is DTGVSQNPRHKITKRGQNVTFRCDPISEHNRLYWYRQTLGQGPEFLTYFQNEAQLEKSRLLSDRFSAERPKGSFSTLEIQRTEQGDSAMYLCASSPLGTVVGTEAFFGQGTRLTVV.

This clone has more than one count but fewer than ten. The gene calls are TRBV30 and TRBJ1-3; D ambiguous. The germline V gene has CDR1 GTSNPN and CDR2 SVGIG (reference sequence). V was cut by 3 bases and J by 2 bases, with 11 bases left in between. The CDR3 consists of 14 residues. CDR3: CAWSPPGTGNTIYF. The CDR3 bases are TGTGCCTGGAGCCCTCCGGGGACTGGAAACACCATATATTTT.

Here the CDR3 reads CASSPTGGNTEAFF. In nucleotides, the CDR3 is TGTGCCAGCAGCCCTACAGGGGGGAACACTGAAGCTTTCTTT. The chain combines TRBV28 with TRBJ1-1, with 8 positions matching TRBD1. Germline V lookup: CDR1 MDHEN, CDR2 SYDVKM. With 6 bases clipped from V and 1 base from J, the junction kept 4 bases outside the gene matches. The CDR3 is 14 residues long.

The chain has TRBV6-5 and TRBJ2-7; the match to TRBD2 covers 11 bases. V lost 6 bases to trimming and J lost 5 bases; unmatched junction nucleotides: 9. The germline gives CDR1 MNHEY, CDR2 SVGAGI. The CDR3 loop spans 15 amino acids. The CDR3 protein is CASRSLAGGQNEQYF. CDR3 nucleotide sequence: TGTGCCAGCAGGTCCTTAGCGGGAGGGCAGAACGAGCAGTACTTC.